Many counts were recorded for the clone carrying this T cell receptor (beta chain). This sample was included in a study of T cells after yellow fever vaccination. On the study more broadly: Sorting of the EM, EMRA, CM and Tscm memory subsets was carried out using CD3, CD45RA, CCR7 and CD95. Study conclusions and caveats: Booster samples showed a return of most primary-vaccination clones (around 96% CD4, approximately 88% CD8). The secondary response peaked faster, at day 5 versus 15, but was weaker. Sequencing of sorted memory subsets on day 0 failed to detect almost all vaccine-responding clonotypes.

TCRdb re-analysed the 5' RACE reads in MiXCR, keeping a single row per CDR3 protein. The sample has 13,000 or so distinct CDR3 sequences, 4.9% seen once. The sequence was obtained from a man aged 30 to 45 who received the YFV17D yellow fever vaccine. The sequencing here drew on PBMCs, either bulk or a sorted T-cell subset (CD4+, CD8+, memory, or dextramer-sorted; not recorded which), taken 45 days after the yellow fever booster vaccination.

CDR3 residues: CASSLIPDTQYF. The CDR3 DNA follows: TGCGCCAGCAGCTTGATTCCAGATACGCAGTATTTT. The chain is built from TRBV5-1 and TRBJ2-3, with no clear D. With 1 base removed from V and 4 bases from J, the gap between germline ends came to 4 bases. CDR1 and CDR2 from the germline V gene are SGHRS and YFSETQ. This CDR3 contains 12 residues.